The source of this T cell receptor beta chain is a study of blood T cell repertoires in COVID-19. The wider study: Material from acute and convalescent COVID-19 was sourced from the United States, Italy and Spain. The analysed material was cDNA or gDNA that came from T cells, B-cell-depleted T cells, or PBMCs.

J gave up 5 bases and V 1 base, and 9 bases lay outside the gene matches. Germline CDR1 reads LNHNV; CDR2 reads YYDKDF (reference sequence). The CDR3 length is 17 residues. Original processing methods: How many nucleated cells were present was estimated from reference gene primer amplification. Only in-frame clones appear in the TCRdb table, and some are missing; sequencing was by immunoSEQ multiplex PCR. V, J and clone size reflect that table, while D and trimming were determined from the DNA. The table lists a few hundred thousand clones, approximately 88% of them singletons. The Seattle patients joined while their infection was active and were tracked longitudinally afterward.

The V gene is TRBV15, the J gene TRBJ2-1, with 9 bases identical to TRBD1. Material for sequencing was peripheral blood. The receptor comes from a woman between 50 and 59 years old with COVID-19, enrolled during active disease. The CDR3 region has the DNA TGTGCCACCAGCAGAGCCTTCCGGGACAGGGATAACAATGAGCAGTTCTTC. Encoded protein: CATSRAFRDRDNNEQFF.